This T cell receptor beta chain stems from a study of siplizumab effects on memory and regulatory T cells. Overall study findings and caveats: Proliferating CD4+ or CD8+ clones, roughly 80-95% of them, lacked an assignable naive or memory phenotype. The diversity of naive T cells seemed greater than that of memory cells, and their alloresponse contribution seemed major. The average Treg-derived proportion among mappable alloreactive CD4+ clones was 65% to 80% with siplizumab versus 26.9% in controls.

The CDR3 covers 14 residues. From germline, CDR1 is MNHEY and CDR2 SVGAGI. After removal of 5 bases from V and 6 bases from J, the junction contained 7 bases not matched to a gene. TCRdb's table, derived via immunoSEQ multiplex PCR, lists solely in-frame clones and lacks some. This repertoire shows 90,000 to 150,000 clones, around 93% found once; its top ten account for over 0.15%. As regards this clone: Its specificity is not known.

The sequenced material came from non-Treg CD4+ T cells sorted from blood. The rearrangement links TRBV6-5 to TRBJ1-2, with 9 bases identical to TRBD1. This TCR came from a human donor in good health. The CDR3 bases are TGTGCCAGCAGTAGAACCCGGACAGGGGATGGCTACACCTTC. This encodes CASSRTRTGDGYTF.